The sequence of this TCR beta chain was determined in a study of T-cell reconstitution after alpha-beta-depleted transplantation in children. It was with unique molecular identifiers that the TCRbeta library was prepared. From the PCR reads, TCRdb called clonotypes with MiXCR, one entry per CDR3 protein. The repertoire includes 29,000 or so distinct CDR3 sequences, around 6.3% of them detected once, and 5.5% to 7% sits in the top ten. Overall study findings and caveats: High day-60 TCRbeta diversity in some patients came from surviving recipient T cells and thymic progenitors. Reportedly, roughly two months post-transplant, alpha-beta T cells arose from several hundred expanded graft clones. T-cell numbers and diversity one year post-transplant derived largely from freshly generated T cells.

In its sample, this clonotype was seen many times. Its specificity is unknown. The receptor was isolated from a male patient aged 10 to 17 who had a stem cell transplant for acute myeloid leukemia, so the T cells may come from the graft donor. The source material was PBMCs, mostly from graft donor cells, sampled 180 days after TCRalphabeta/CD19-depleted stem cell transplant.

The CDR3 bases are TGTGCCAGCAGCACGGGACTAGCGGGGCGGATCCCCGCCTCCTACAATGAGCAGTTCTTC. As protein: CASSTGLAGRIPASYNEQFF. The chain carries TRBV7-2 and TRBJ2-1; the match to TRBD2 covers 13 bases. V lost 5 bases to trimming and J lost 0 bases; unmatched junction nucleotides: 13. Germline V gene data show CDR1 as SGHTA and CDR2 as FQGNSA. This CDR3 region has 20 residues.